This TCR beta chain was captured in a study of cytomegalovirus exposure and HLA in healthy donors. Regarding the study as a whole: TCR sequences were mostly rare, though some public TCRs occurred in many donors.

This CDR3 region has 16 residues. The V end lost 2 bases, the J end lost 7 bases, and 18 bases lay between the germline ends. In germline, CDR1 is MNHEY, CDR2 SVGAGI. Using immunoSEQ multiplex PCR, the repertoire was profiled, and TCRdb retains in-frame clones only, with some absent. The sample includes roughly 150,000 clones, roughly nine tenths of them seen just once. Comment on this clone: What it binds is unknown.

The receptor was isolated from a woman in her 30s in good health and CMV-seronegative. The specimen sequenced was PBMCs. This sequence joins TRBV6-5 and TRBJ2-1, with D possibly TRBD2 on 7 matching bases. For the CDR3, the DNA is TGTGCCAGCAGTTACGGAGGGGGTAGCGGGCAAAATGAGCAGTTCTTC. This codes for CASSYGGGSGQNEQFF.